This TCR beta chain was documented in a study of blood T cell repertoires in COVID-19. Study-wide context: Samples representing acute and convalescent COVID-19 were sourced from the United States, Italy and Spain. T cells, B-cell-depleted T cells, or PBMCs supplied cDNA or gDNA.

Original data processing: The authors estimated nucleated cell counts from reference gene primer amplification. Clones were read by immunoSEQ multiplex PCR, and TCRdb kept only the in-frame ones, dropping some. V and J calls and clone size are copied from that table; D and trimming were computed from the DNA. The sample has fewer than 500,000 clones; about 87% are singletons. CDR3 length equals 16 residues. V lost 0 bases and J lost 7, with 14 bases in between. Germline V gene data show CDR1 as SGDLS and CDR2 as YYNGEE. Enrolment of Seattle patients took place during active infection, and they were followed longitudinally.

Sequencing input: peripheral blood. The J gene is TRBJ1-6, the V gene TRBV9; D is perhaps TRBD1 (6 bases). The receptor comes from a man aged 18 to 29 with COVID-19, enrolled during active disease. The CDR3 nucleotides read TGTGCCAGCAGCGTAGAGGGTCAGGGGTTCAATTCACCCCTCCACTTT. Translating gives CASSVEGQGFNSPLHF.